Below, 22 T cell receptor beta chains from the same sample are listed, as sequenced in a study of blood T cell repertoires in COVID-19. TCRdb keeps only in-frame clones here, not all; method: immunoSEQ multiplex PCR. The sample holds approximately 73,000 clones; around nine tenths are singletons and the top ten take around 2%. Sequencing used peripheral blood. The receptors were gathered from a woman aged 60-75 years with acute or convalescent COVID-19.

This CDR3 reads CASSKFPGTLEHRGAVF. The CDR3 DNA sequence: TGTGCCAGCAGCAAATTTCCCGGGACACTAGAACACCGGGGAGCTGTTTTT. The V call is TRBV21-1, the J call TRBJ2-2; TRBD1 is taken as the D call from the table, unchecked against the DNA. TRBV21-1 is an annotated pseudogene. This CDR3 is built from 17 residues.

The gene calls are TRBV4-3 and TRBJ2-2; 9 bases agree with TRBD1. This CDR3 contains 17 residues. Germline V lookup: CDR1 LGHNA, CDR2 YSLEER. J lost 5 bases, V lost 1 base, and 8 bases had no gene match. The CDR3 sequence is CASSQVLNRGLTGELFF. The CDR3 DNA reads TGCGCCAGCAGCCAAGTTTTGAACAGGGGGCTTACCGGGGAGCTGTTTTTT.

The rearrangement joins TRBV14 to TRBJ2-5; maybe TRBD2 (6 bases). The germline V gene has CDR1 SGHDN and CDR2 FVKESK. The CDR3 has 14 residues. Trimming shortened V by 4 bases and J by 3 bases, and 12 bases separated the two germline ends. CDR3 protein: CASSPYGSEETQYF. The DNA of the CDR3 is TGTGCCAGCAGCCCTTACGGGAGTGAAGAGACCCAGTACTTC.

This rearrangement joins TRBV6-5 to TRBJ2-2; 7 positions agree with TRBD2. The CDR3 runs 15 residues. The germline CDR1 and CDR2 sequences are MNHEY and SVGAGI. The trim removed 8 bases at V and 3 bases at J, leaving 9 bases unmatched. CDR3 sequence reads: CASPRLAVDTGELFF. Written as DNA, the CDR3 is TGTGCCAGCCCTCGGCTAGCGGTAGACACCGGGGAGCTGTTTTTT.

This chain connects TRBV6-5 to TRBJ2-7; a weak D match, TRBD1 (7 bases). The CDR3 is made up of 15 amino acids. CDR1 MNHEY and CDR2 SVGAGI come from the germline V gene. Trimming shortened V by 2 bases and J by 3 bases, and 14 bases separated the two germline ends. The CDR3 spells CASSYPGDRSYEQYF. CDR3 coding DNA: TGTGCCAGCAGTTACCCGGGGGACAGAAGCTACGAGCAGTACTTC.

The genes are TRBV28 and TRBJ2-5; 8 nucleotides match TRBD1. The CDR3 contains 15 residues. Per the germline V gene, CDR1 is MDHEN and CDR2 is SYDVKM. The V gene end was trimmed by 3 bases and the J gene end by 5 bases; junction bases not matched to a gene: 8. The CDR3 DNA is TGTGCCAGCAGTTTGTGGCAGGGGGCCGCGGAGACCCAGTACTTC. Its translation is CASSLWQGAAETQYF. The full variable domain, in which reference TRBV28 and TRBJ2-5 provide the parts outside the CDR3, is DVKVTQSSRYLVKRTGEKVFLECVQDMDHENMFWYRQDPGLGLRLIYFSYDVKMKEKGDIPEGYSVSREKKERFSLILESASTNQTSMYLCASSLWQGAAETQYFGPGTRLLVL.

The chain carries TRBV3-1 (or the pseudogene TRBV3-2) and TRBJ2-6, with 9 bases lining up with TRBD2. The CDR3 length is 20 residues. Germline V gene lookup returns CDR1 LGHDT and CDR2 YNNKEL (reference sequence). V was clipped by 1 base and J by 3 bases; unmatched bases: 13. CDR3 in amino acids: CASSQVGSGSGLYGANVLTF. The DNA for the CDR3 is TGTGCCAGCAGCCAAGTAGGTAGCGGGAGTGGTTTATATGGGGCCAACGTCCTGACTTTC.

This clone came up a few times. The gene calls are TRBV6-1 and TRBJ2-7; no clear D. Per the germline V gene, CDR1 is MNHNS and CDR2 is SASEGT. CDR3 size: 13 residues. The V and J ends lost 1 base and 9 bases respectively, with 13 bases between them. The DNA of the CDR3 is TGTGCCAGCAGTGAAGTATACACCCGATGGCAGTACTTC. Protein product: CASSEVYTRWQYF.

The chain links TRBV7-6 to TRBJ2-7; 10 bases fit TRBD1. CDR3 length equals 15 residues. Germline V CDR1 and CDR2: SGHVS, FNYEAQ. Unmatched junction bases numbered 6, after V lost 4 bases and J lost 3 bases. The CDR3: CASSSSDRGLYEQYF. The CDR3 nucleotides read TGTGCCAGCAGCTCATCCGACAGGGGGCTCTACGAGCAGTACTTC.

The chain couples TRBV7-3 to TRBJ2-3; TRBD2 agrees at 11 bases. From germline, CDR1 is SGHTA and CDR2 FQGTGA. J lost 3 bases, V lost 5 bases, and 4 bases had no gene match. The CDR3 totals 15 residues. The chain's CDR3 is CASSLIAGGTDTQYF. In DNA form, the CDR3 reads TGTGCCAGCAGCCTAATAGCGGGGGGGACAGATACGCAGTATTTT. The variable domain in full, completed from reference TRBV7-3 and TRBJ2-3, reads GAGVSQTPSNKVTEKGKYVELRCDPISGHTALYWYRQSLGQGPEFLIYFQGTGAADDSGLPNDRFFAVRPEGSVSTLKIQRTERGDSAVYLCASSLIAGGTDTQYFGPGTRLTVL.

The CDR3 reads CASSYIGEPQHF. The CDR3 bases are TGTGCCAGCAGTTACATCGGAGAGCCCCAGCATTTT. This rearrangement joins TRBV6-2 or TRBV6-3 to TRBJ1-5; D is undetermined. The CDR3 loop spans 12 amino acids. Germline CDR1 and CDR2: MNHEY and SVGEGT. Trimming pared 2 bases from V and 8 bases from J, leaving 7 bases between.

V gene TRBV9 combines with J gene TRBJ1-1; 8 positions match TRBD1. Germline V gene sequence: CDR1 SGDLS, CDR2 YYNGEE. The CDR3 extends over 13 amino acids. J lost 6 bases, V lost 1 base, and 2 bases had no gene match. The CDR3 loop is CASSVQGAAEAFF. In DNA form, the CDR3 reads TGTGCCAGCAGCGTACAGGGGGCGGCTGAAGCTTTCTTT.

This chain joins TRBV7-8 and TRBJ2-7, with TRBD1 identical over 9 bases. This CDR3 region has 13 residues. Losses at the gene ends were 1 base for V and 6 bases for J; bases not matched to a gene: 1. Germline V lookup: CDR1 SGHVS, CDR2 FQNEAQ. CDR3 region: CASSLGGQGEQYF. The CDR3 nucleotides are TGTGCCAGCAGCTTAGGGGGACAGGGCGAGCAGTACTTC.

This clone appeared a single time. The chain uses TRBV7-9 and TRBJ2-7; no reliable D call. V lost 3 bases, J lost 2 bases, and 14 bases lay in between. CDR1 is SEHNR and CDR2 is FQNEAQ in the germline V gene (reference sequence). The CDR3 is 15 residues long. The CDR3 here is CASSLGIPPTYEQYF. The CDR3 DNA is TGTGCCAGCAGCTTGGGCATCCCCCCCACCTACGAGCAGTACTTC.

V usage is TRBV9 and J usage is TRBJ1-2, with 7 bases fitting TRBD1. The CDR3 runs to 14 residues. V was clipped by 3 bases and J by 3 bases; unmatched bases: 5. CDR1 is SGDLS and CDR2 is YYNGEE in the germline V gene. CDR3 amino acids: CASSGRQGYYGYTF. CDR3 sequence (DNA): TGTGCCAGCAGCGGCCGACAGGGCTACTATGGCTACACCTTC.

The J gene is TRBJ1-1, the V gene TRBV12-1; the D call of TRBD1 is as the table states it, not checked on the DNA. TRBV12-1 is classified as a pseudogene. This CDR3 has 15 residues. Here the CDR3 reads CASSFGTGPCWEAFF. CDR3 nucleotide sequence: TGTGCCAGCAGCTTTGGGACAGGACCATGTTGGGAAGCTTTCTTT.

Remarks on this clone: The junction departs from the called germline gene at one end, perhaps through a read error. In nucleotides, the CDR3 is TGTGCCAGCAGTGTGGGCCAAAACAACAACAGAAATAACTTC. This sequence encodes CASSVGQNNNRNNF. The rearrangement uses TRBV2 and TRBJ2-7; unclear D gene. The CDR3 sequence is 14 residues long. Germline V gene lookup returns CDR1 SNHLY and CDR2 FYNNEI.

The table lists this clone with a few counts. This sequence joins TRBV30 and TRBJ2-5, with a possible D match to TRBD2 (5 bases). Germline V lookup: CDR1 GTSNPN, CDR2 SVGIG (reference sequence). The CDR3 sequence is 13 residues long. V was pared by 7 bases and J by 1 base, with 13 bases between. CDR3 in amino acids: CASTGKTQETQYF. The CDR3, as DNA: TGTGCCTCCACGGGGAAAACCCAAGAGACCCAGTACTTC.

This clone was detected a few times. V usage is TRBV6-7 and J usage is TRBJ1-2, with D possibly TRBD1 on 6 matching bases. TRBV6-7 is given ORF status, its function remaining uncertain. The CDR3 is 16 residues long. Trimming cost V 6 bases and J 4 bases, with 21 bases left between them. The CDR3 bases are TGTGCCAGCAGCGTTAGGGGGGGCGGACCATTCTATGGCTACACCTTC. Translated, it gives CASSVRGGGPFYGYTF.

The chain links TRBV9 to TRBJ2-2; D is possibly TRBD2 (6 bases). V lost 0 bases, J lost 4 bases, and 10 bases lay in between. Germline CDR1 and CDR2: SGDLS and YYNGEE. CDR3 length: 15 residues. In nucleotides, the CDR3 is TGTGCCAGCAGCGTAGTGGGGGGACTCACCGGGGAGCTGTTTTTT. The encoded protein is CASSVVGGLTGELFF.

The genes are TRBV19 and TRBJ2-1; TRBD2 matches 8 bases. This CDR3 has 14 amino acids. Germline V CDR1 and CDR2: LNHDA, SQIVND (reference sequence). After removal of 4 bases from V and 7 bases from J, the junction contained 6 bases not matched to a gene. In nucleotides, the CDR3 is TGTGCCAGTAGTAGGCGGGGGGCCGGGAATGAGCAGTTCTTC. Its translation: CASSRRGAGNEQFF.

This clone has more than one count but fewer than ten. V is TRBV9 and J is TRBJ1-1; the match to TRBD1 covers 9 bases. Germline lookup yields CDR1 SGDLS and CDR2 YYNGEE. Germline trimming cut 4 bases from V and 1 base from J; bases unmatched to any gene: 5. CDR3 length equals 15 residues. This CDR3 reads CASSSGTGWNTEAFF. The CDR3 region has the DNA TGTGCCAGCAGCTCCGGGACAGGGTGGAACACTGAAGCTTTCTTT.